What follows describes a single T cell receptor (beta chain). Its antigen is not identified. Produced via immunoSEQ multiplex PCR; TCRdb's table is partial and in-frame only. Among about 76,000 clones listed, roughly 83% were seen once. V was shortened by 4 bases and J by 0 bases, with 11 bases between the two germline ends. The CDR3 is 14 residues long. In germline, CDR1 is SGHNT, CDR2 YYREEE (reference sequence). This specimen comes from a study of cytotoxic CD8 clonotypes in ibrutinib-treated CLL. Study results and limitations: Under treatment, the uncommon public clonotypes either contracted or remained stable. Rising at ibrutinib response, clonality subsequently fell back toward baseline at progression.

This chain uses TRBV5-4 with TRBJ2-7; the D is unclear. This receptor was taken from a human donor with chronic lymphocytic leukemia. The starting material was PBMCs, obtained after 24 months of ibrutinib treatment. CDR3 nucleotides: TGTGCCAGCAGCCCCTTCCGGACCTCCTACGAGCAGTACTTC. This codes for CASSPFRTSYEQYF.